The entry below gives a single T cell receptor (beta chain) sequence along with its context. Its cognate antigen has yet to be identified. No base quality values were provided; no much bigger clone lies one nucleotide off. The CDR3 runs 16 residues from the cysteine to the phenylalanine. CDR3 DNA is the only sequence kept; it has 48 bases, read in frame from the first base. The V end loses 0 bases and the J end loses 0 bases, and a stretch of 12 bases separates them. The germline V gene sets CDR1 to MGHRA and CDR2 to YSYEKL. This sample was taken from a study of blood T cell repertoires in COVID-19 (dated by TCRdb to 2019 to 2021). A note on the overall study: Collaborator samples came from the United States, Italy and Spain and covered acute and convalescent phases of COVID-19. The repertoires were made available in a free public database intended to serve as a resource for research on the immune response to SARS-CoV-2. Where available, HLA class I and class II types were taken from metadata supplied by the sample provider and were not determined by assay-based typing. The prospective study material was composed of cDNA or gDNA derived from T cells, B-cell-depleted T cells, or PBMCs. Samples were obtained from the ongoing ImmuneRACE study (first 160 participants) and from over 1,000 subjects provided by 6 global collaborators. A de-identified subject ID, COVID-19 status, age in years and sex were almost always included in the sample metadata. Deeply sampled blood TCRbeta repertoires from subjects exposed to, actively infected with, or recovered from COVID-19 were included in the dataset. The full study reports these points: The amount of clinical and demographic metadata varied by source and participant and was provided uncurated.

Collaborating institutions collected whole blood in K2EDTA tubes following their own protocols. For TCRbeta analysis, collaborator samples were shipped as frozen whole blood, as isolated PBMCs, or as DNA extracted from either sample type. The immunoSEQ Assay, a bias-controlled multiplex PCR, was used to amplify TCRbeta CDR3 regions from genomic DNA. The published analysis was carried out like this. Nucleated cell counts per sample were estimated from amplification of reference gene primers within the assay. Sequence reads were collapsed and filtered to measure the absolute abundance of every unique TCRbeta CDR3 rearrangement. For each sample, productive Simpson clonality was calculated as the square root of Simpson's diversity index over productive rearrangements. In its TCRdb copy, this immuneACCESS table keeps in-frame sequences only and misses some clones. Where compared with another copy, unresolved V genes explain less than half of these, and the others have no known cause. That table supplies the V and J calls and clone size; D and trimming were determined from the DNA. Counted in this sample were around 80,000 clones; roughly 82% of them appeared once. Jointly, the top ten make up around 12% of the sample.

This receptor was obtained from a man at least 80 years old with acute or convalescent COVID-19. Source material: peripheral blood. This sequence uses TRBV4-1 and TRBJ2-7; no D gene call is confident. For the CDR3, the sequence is CASSQENGQFSYEQYF. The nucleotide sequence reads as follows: TGCGCCAGCAGCCAAGAAAATGGGCAGTTCTCCTACGAGCAGTACTTC.